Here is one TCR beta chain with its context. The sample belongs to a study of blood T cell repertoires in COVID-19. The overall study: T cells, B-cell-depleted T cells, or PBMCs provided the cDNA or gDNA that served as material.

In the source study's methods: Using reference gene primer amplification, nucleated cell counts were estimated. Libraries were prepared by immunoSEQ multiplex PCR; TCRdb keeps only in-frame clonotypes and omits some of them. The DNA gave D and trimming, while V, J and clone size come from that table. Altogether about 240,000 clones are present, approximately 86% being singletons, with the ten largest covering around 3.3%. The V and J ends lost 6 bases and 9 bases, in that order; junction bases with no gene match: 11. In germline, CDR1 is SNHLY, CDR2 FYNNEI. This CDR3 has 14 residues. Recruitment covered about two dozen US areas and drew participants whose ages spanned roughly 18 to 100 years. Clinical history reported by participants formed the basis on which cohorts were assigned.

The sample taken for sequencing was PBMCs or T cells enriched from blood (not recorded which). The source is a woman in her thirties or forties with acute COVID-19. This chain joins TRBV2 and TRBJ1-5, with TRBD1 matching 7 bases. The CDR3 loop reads CASRGQAPGAPQHF. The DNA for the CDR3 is TGTGCCAGCAGAGGACAGGCCCCGGGGGCGCCCCAGCATTTT.